This TCR beta chain was retrieved from a study of blood T cells in healthy people across ages. Overall study context: Template switching caught about one barcoded beta molecule for each two T cells. Points from the study as a whole: Relative to aged donors, long-lived donors carried more naive CD4+ cells and displayed higher diversity.

The ends were cut back, 5 bases at V and 0 bases at J, with 17 bases in the middle. This CDR3 is 17 amino acids long. The germline V gene has CDR1 DFQATT and CDR2 SNEGSKA (reference sequence). The authors ran a second PCR of roughly 6 to 12 cycles using a sample-barcoded 5' primer and a J-beta primer mix. TCRdb ran MiXCR on the 5' RACE reads and lists one entry per CDR3 protein. The data show roughly 800,000 distinct CDR3 sequences, roughly 24% seen once. This clonotype was seen a handful of times. Its target is not known. Healthy Russian Caucasian donors spanned ages about 6 to 100 years. The sample was also reused in another study, on T cells of mothers and their children.

The sequenced material came from blood. The chain links TRBV20-1 to TRBJ2-6; tentatively, D is TRBD1 or TRBD2 (5 bases each). This receptor was obtained from a boy aged 5-17 years in good health. The CDR3 loop is CSARLRGNPSGANVLTF. DNA of the CDR3: TGCAGTGCTCGACTAAGGGGTAACCCCTCTGGGGCCAACGTCCTGACTTTC.